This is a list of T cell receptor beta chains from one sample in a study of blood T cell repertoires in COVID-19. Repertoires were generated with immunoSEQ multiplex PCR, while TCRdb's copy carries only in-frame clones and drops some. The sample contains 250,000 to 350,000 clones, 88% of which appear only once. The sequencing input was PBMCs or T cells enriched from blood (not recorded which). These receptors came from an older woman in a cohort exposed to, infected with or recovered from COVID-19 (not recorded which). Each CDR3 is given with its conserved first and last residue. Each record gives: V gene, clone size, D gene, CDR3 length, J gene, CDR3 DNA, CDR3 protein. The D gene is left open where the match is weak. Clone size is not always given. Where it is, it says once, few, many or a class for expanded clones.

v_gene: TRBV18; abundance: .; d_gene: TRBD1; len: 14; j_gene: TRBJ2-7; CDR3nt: TGTGCCAGCTCACCCGACAGGGGATCCTACGAGCAGTACTTC; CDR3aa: CASSPDRGSYEQYF
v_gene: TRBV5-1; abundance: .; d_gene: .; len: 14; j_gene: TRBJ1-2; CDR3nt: TGCGCCAGCAGCTTTCAGGGGAGTAACTATGGCTACACCTTC; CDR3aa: CASSFQGSNYGYTF
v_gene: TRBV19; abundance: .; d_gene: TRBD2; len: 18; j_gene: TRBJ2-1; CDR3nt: TGTGCCAGTAGTATGCGGACTAGCGGGAGGGGGGTCCGCAATGAGCAGTTCTTC; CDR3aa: CASSMRTSGRGVRNEQFF
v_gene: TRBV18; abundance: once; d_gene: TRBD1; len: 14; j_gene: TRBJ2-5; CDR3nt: TGTGCCAGCTCACCCGGGACAGCAGAAGAGACCCAGTACTTC; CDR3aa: CASSPGTAEETQYF
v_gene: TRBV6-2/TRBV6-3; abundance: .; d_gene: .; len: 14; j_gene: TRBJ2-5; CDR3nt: TGTGCCAGCAGTTACAGGCGGGAACAAGAGACCCAGTACTTC; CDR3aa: CASSYRREQETQYF
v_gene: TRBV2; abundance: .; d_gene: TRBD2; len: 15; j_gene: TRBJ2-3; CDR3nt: TGTGCCAGCAGTCAACTAGCGGGAGGGCAGGATACGCAGTATTTT; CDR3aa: CASSQLAGGQDTQYF
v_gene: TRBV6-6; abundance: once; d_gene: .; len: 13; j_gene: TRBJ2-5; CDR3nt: TGTGCCAGCGCGGGAACTAATGGGGAGACCCAGTACTTC; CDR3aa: CASAGTNGETQYF
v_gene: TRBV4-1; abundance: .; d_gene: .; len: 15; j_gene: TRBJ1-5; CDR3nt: TGCGCCAGCAGGGCACAGGGTGGTAACAATCAGCCCCAGCATTTT; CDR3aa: CASRAQGGNNQPQHF
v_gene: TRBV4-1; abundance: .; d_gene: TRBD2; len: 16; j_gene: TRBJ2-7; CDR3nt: TGCGCCAGCAGCCAACCCACTAGCGGGAGATCTTACGAGCAGTACTTC; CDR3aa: CASSQPTSGRSYEQYF
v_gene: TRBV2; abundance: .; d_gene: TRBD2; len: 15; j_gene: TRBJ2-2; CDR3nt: TGTGCCAGCAGTGCCCAGCGGGAGACGGGCGGGGAGCTGTTTTTT; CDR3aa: CASSAQRETGGELFF
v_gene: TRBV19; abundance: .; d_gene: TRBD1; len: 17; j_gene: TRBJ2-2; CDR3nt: TGTGCCAGTAGTATTAAGGCAGGGGGCCGTGCCACCGGGGAGCTGTTTTTT; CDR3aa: CASSIKAGGRATGELFF
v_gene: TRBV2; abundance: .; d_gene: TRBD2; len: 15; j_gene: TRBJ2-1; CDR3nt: TGTGCCAGCAGTGAAATGTCAGCGGGAGGTAATGAGCAGTTCTTC; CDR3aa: CASSEMSAGGNEQFF
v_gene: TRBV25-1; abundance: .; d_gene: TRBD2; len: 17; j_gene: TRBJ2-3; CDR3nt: TGTGCCAGCAGTGCCCACCCCCGGCGGGAGTTCACAGATACGCAGTATTTT; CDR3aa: CASSAHPRREFTDTQYF
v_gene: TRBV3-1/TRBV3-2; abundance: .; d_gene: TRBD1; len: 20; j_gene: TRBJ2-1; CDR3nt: TGTGCCAGCAGCCAAGATCTGGGCAGAACCGACAGGGGCTCCTACAATGAGCAGTTCTTC; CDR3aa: CASSQDLGRTDRGSYNEQFF
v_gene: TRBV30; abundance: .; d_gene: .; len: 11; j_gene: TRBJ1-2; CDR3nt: TGTGCCTGGACAGGGAACTATGGCTACACCTTC; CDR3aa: CAWTGNYGYTF